Shown below are 25 T cell receptor beta chains from a single sample sequenced in a study of T cell repertoires in cytomegalovirus infection. TCRdb redid the calling of the reads with MiXCR, one entry per CDR3 protein. Of 600,000 to 800,000 distinct CDR3 sequences in the sample, 20% to 25% were seen once. The sequenced sample consisted of CD8+ T cells from PBMCs. These receptors all stem from a human donor in good health (CMV status not recorded). Some clones in this sample may be carry-over from other donors' samples.

This rearrangement joins TRBV15 to TRBJ2-1, with D perhaps assigned TRBD1 or TRBD2 (9 bases each). The ends were cut back, 1 base at V and 10 bases at J, with 17 bases in the middle. The CDR3 runs to 15 residues. Germline-derived CDR1 and CDR2 are LNHNV and YYDKDF (reference sequence). CDR3 in amino acids: CATSRGLAGTGEQFF. CDR3 coding DNA: TGTGCCACCAGCAGAGGGCTAGCGGGGACAGGGGAGCAGTTCTTC.

This clonotype was detected only a few times. The chain links TRBV7-2 to TRBJ2-5, with 8 bases fitting TRBD2. The V and J ends lost 5 bases and 9 bases, in that order; junction bases with no gene match: 23. Per the germline V gene, CDR1 is SGHTA and CDR2 is FQGNSA. This CDR3 contains 18 residues. CDR3 DNA: TGTGCCAGCAGCCTCCTCGCGGGGGGCCCCCGTAGGGGTGATCCCCAGTACTTC. Protein sequence: CASSLLAGGPRRGDPQYF.

This clonotype was detected only a few times. The rearrangement joins TRBV28 to TRBJ2-1, with D uncertain. The V and J ends lost 3 bases and 7 bases respectively, with 4 bases between them. This CDR3 has 11 amino acids. CDR1 and CDR2 (germline): MDHEN, SYDVKM. This chain's CDR3 is CASSFENEQFF. The DNA for the CDR3 is TGTGCCAGCAGTTTCGAGAATGAGCAGTTCTTC.

This clonotype was seen ten or more times. The chain combines TRBV29-1 with TRBJ2-7; D may be TRBD2 (6 bases). CDR3 length: 12 amino acids. Germline assignment: CDR1 SQVTM and CDR2 ANQGSEA. V lost 8 bases to trimming and J lost 7 bases, with 18 bases between them. CDR3 nucleotide sequence: TGCAGCCTCTACGGGGACTCGGGGGAGCAGTACTTC. Translation: CSLYGDSGEQYF.

This chain connects TRBV25-1 to TRBJ2-7; D might be TRBD2 (6 bases). Germline lookup yields CDR1 MGHDK and CDR2 SYGVNS. The CDR3 contains 14 residues. Trimming left V 3 bases short and J 3 bases short, with 12 bases between. In DNA form, the CDR3 reads TGTGCCAGCAGTGAGGAGGGGACCTTCTACGAGCAGTACTTC. Amino acids: CASSEEGTFYEQYF.

This clonotype was picked up a small number of times. The J gene is TRBJ2-5, the V gene TRBV10-3; possible D gene TRBD1, 5 bases. The CDR3 length is 13 residues. Germline V CDR1 and CDR2: ENHRY, SYGVKD. Trimming took off 6 bases at V and 3 bases at J, with 11 bases between the two ends. The CDR3 loop reads CAISLTGEETQYF. The CDR3 coding sequence is TGTGCCATCAGCCTTACAGGAGAAGAGACCCAGTACTTC.

On this clonotype itself: A much larger clone lies one base from this, so it may be a read error. The chain carries TRBV5-3 and TRBJ1-2; possibly TRBD1 for D (6 bases). TRBV5-3 is placed among ORFs of uncertain function. The CDR3 is 15 residues long. The CDR3 here is CASSLGGANNHGYTF. CDR3 sequence (DNA): TGTGCCAGCAGCTTAGGGGGGGCTAACAACCATGGCTACACCTTC.

Concerning this clonotype itself: Given a much more abundant clone one base away, this may be a read error. The chain is built from TRBV7-9 and TRBJ1-5; D remains unclear. Germline V gives CDR1 SEHNR, CDR2 FQNEAQ (reference sequence). The V end lost 3 bases, the J end lost 2 bases, and 8 bases lay between the germline ends. There are 14 residues in the CDR3. The DNA for the CDR3 is TGTGCCAGCAGCTTGGAAGATGGCAATCAGCCCCAGCATTTT. This translates into CASSLEDGNQPQHF.

The rearrangement links TRBV29-1 to TRBJ1-4; no clear D. The V end lost 3 bases, the J end lost 5 bases, and 10 bases lay between the germline ends. Germline CDR1 reads SQVTM; CDR2 reads ANQGSEA. CDR3 length: 13 amino acids. The CDR3 sequence: CSVDLDGNEKLFF. For the CDR3, the DNA is TGCAGCGTTGATCTAGACGGGAATGAAAAACTGTTTTTT. Full variable domain (missing parts from reference TRBV29-1 and TRBJ1-4): SAVISQKPSRDICQRGTSLTIQCQVDSQVTMMFWYRQQPGQSLTLIATANQGSEATYESGFVIDKFPISRPNLTFSTLTVSNMSPEDSSIYLCSVDLDGNEKLFFGSGTQLSVL.

As regards this clonotype: A much larger clone sits a single nucleotide away, making a read error possible. The chain uses TRBV12-3 or TRBV12-4 and TRBJ1-2, with a tentative D call TRBD1 (5 bases). The CDR3 spans 15 residues. The CDR3 DNA sequence: TGTGTCAGCAGTGGGAGGAGGGGATCTAACTATGGCTACACCTTC. Translation: CVSSGRRGSNYGYTF.

This clonotype was seen more than once but under ten times. The chain links TRBV4-2 to TRBJ2-1, with a possible D match to TRBD2 (6 bases). Per germline, CDR1 LGHNA and CDR2 YNFKEQ. V lost 3 bases and J 8 bases, leaving 17 bases between the germline ends. The CDR3 spans 15 residues. In DNA, the CDR3 is TGTGCCAGCAGCCAGGGGACTGGCCCAGGCTATGAGCAGTTCTTC. This gives the protein CASSQGTGPGYEQFF.

This chain uses TRBV6-6 with TRBJ2-3; D unclear. Germline assignment: CDR1 MNHNY and CDR2 SVGAGI (reference sequence). The CDR3 is 15 residues long. Trimming removed 6 bases from V and 0 bases from J, with 13 bases in between. Here the CDR3 reads CASSSKWASTDTQYF. The CDR3 DNA reads as TGTGCCAGCAGCTCCAAGTGGGCTAGCACAGATACGCAGTATTTT.

This clonotype has only a few counts. The chain links TRBV4-3 to TRBJ2-4; weak D call: TRBD1 (5 bases). Germline V gene lookup returns CDR1 LGHNA and CDR2 YSLEER. Trimming pared 0 bases from V and 0 bases from J, leaving 12 bases between. The CDR3 totals 17 residues. CDR3 nucleotides: TGCGCCAGCAGCCAAGACAGGGTACTTTTAGCCAAAAACATTCAGTACTTC. Amino acid sequence: CASSQDRVLLAKNIQYF.

This clonotype occurred many times. The rearrangement uses TRBV5-1 and TRBJ2-2; TRBD1 matches 7 bases. From germline, CDR1 is SGHRS and CDR2 YFSETQ. The CDR3 length is 17 residues. Trimming took 4 bases from V and 2 from J; bases not matched to a gene: 11. CDR3 region: CASSHRAQGGNTGELFF. The DNA of the CDR3 is TGCGCCAGCAGCCACCGGGCACAAGGGGGCAACACCGGGGAGCTGTTTTTT.

The chain has TRBV6-2 or TRBV6-3 and TRBJ2-3, with TRBD2 matching over 8 bases. V dropped 6 bases and J dropped 6; count of bases not matched to a gene: 11. There are 15 residues in the CDR3. Germline assignment: CDR1 MNHEY and CDR2 SVGEGT. CDR3 DNA sequence: TGTGCCAGCAGCCGGGGGGGCGCGCTCCTCGATACGCAGTATTTT. Translated, it gives CASSRGGALLDTQYF.

This clonotype turned up a few times. The chain combines TRBV28 with TRBJ1-1; D ambiguous. Looked up from germline, CDR1 is MDHEN and CDR2 is SYDVKM. There are 15 residues in the CDR3. V was pared by 1 base and J by 3 bases, with 12 bases between. CDR3 protein: CASSLFRALDTEAFF. The CDR3 DNA follows: TGTGCCAGCAGTTTATTTCGGGCATTGGACACTGAAGCTTTCTTT. The complete variable domain, with remaining parts taken from reference TRBV28 and TRBJ1-1, reads DVKVTQSSRYLVKRTGEKVFLECVQDMDHENMFWYRQDPGLGLRLIYFSYDVKMKEKGDIPEGYSVSREKKERFSLILESASTNQTSMYLCASSLFRALDTEAFFGQGTRLTVV.

For this clonotype: A much larger clone differs by one base, so this may be a read error. The chain joins TRBV28 to TRBJ2-5; the D gene is possibly TRBD2 (6 bases). Trimming removed 4 bases from V and 7 bases from J, with 16 bases in between. The CDR3 consists of 14 residues. The germline V gene encodes CDR1 MDHEN and CDR2 SYDVKM. CDR3 bases: TGTGCCAGCAGTTACGGGGGTCTCCTCTGGACCCAGTACTTC. Translation gives CASSYGGLLWTQYF.

This clonotype was seen at least ten times. The genes are TRBV7-2 and TRBJ2-1, with a possible D match to TRBD2 (6 bases). CDR1 and CDR2 (germline): SGHTA, FQGNSA. The CDR3 runs 16 residues. The V end was cut by 0 bases, the J end by 5 bases, with 14 bases between. As DNA, the CDR3 is TGTGCCAGCAGCTTAGCGCTGGGCGGGAACGACAATGAGCAGTTCTTC. It is translated as CASSLALGGNDNEQFF. Drawing the rest from reference TRBV7-2 and TRBJ2-1, the complete variable domain is GAGVSQSPSNKVTEKGKDVELRCDPISGHTALYWYRQSLGQGLEFLIYFQGNSAPDKSGLPSDRFSAERTGGSVSTLTIQRTQQEDSAVYLCASSLALGGNDNEQFFGPGTRLTVL.

J is TRBJ2-1 and V is TRBV4-3; weak D call: TRBD1 (6 bases). V was clipped by 3 bases and J by 4 bases, with 10 bases between them. CDR1 and CDR2 (germline): LGHNA, YSLEER. The CDR3 runs to 14 residues. The CDR3 reads CASSQATGYNEQFF. The CDR3 bases are TGCGCCAGCAGCCAGGCGACAGGTTACAATGAGCAGTTCTTC.

The chain couples TRBV28 to TRBJ2-3; 8 bases are shared with TRBD2. Per the germline V gene, CDR1 is MDHEN and CDR2 is SYDVKM. V gave up 6 bases and J gave up 5 bases; unmatched junction bases: 7. This CDR3 has 14 residues. The DNA of the CDR3 is TGTGCCAGCAGCCCGGGGGGGCATTTAGATACGCAGTATTTT. Protein product: CASSPGGHLDTQYF.

V is TRBV9 and J is TRBJ2-1, with D tentatively TRBD1 (5 bases). Trimming removed 0 bases at V and 7 bases at J, with 11 bases between. There are 14 residues in the CDR3. Germline V gene data show CDR1 as SGDLS and CDR2 as YYNGEE. This CDR3 is CASSVGPPGNEQFF. CDR3 in DNA: TGTGCCAGCAGCGTAGGGCCTCCAGGGAATGAGCAGTTCTTC.

V and J are TRBV20-1 and TRBJ1-5, with TRBD1 as a possible D gene (6 bases). The CDR3 length is 15 residues. V dropped 5 bases and J dropped 4 bases, with 18 bases sitting between them. Per germline, CDR1 DFQATT and CDR2 SNEGSKA (reference sequence). The CDR3 nucleotides read TGCAGTGCTCCCGGGACAAGGGGAATTAATCAGCCCCAGCATTTT. It encodes CSAPGTRGINQPQHF.

This clonotype was recorded a few times. CDR3 sequence: CASSLSQGADRNEKLFF. The CDR3 nucleotides are TGTGCCAGCAGCTTGTCACAGGGGGCGGACCGGAATGAAAAACTGTTTTTT. The chain joins TRBV7-9 to TRBJ1-4; TRBD1 agrees at 9 bases. Germline V gives CDR1 SEHNR, CDR2 FQNEAQ (reference sequence). The CDR3 is made up of 17 amino acids. V lost 3 bases to trimming and J lost 5 bases; unmatched junction nucleotides: 10.

This clonotype was seen ten or more times. The rearrangement links TRBV10-3 to TRBJ1-2, with 10 bases matching TRBD1. The CDR3 is 16 amino acids. Germline loops: CDR1 ENHRY, CDR2 SYGVKD. V was clipped by 6 bases and J by 3 bases; unmatched bases: 10. CDR3 loop: CAIRTRDRGSDYGYTF. The CDR3 nucleotides read TGTGCCATCAGGACAAGGGACAGGGGTTCAGACTATGGCTACACCTTC.

This clonotype was found a few times. The chain has TRBV5-6 and TRBJ2-5, with a tentative D call TRBD1 (6 bases). The V gene lost 0 bases and the J gene lost 1 base, with 16 bases spanning the gap. The germline V gene has CDR1 SGHDT and CDR2 YYEEEE. The CDR3 consists of 17 residues. CDR3 in amino acids: CASSLEGYRAPQETQYF. CDR3 coding DNA: TGTGCCAGCAGCTTGGAAGGATACAGGGCGCCCCAAGAGACCCAGTACTTC.